These 28 T cell receptor beta chains originate from one sample sequenced in a study of shared clonotypes between healthy human individuals. Some clones are missing from TCRdb's copy, which holds only in-frame ones; the method was immunoSEQ multiplex PCR. The sample yields millions of clones, 85% to 95% seen once. Sequencing was performed on naive CD4+ T cells from PBMCs. Documented subset: CD45RA+ positively selected. The receptors come from a man younger than 30 in good health. Some clones in this sample may be carry-over from other donors' samples.

The genes are TRBV9 and TRBJ1-4; the match to TRBD1 covers 7 bases. CDR3 length: 13 residues. CDR1 is SGDLS, CDR2 YYNGEE, per germline. V was clipped by 4 bases and J by 8 bases; unmatched bases: 5. The CDR3 bases are TGTGCCAGCAGCCCCACAGGGGTGGAAAAACTGTTTTTT. It translates to CASSPTGVEKLFF.

V is TRBV6-1 and J is TRBJ1-2; 9 bases fit TRBD1. The CDR3 loop spans 14 amino acids. V was clipped by 3 bases and J by 4 bases; unmatched bases: 3. Germline CDR1 MNHNS, CDR2 SASEGT. CDR3 sequence reads: CASSDGTGFYGYTF. CDR3 in DNA: TGTGCCAGCAGTGATGGGACAGGGTTCTATGGCTACACCTTC.

V is TRBV10-3 and J is TRBJ1-6, with 8 bases fitting TRBD1. The CDR3 sequence is 13 residues long. Germline CDR1 reads ENHRY; CDR2 reads SYGVKD. After removal of 6 bases from V and 9 bases from J, the junction contained 4 bases not matched to a gene. The chain's CDR3 is CAIRGTGPSPLHF. The CDR3 DNA sequence: TGTGCCATCAGGGGGACAGGACCTTCACCCCTCCACTTT.

The rearrangement uses TRBV4-3 and TRBJ2-2; 8 bases fit TRBD2. Germline CDR1 LGHNA, CDR2 YSLEER. Trimming cost V 0 bases and J 0 bases; bases outside gene matches: 6. The CDR3 length is 18 residues. CDR3 in amino acids: CASSQDRGGRANTGELFF. For the CDR3, the DNA is TGCGCCAGCAGCCAAGATCGCGGGGGGAGAGCGAACACCGGGGAGCTGTTTTTT.

This clone was counted only a few times. This sequence joins TRBV5-1 and TRBJ1-4; 10 nucleotides match TRBD1. The CDR3 spans 15 residues. After removal of 4 bases from V and 8 bases from J, the junction contained 8 bases not matched to a gene. Germline V gene sequence: CDR1 SGHRS, CDR2 YFSETQ. Here the CDR3 DNA reads TGCGCCAGCAGCGGAAAGACAGGGGGCGAGGAAAAACTGTTTTTT. Residues: CASSGKTGGEEKLFF.

V usage is TRBV5-5 and J usage is TRBJ2-7; 7 bases are shared with TRBD1. V lost 0 bases, J lost 2 bases, and 5 bases stayed unmatched. The CDR3 contains 15 residues. Germline CDR1 and CDR2: SGHKS and YYEKEE (reference sequence). The CDR3 loop is CASSLVGQPTYEQYF. As DNA, the CDR3 is TGTGCCAGCAGCTTGGTGGGACAGCCCACCTACGAGCAGTACTTC.

The rearrangement links TRBV28 to TRBJ2-7; 8 bases agree with TRBD2. Germline CDR1 and CDR2: MDHEN and SYDVKM. The CDR3 totals 13 residues. V was clipped by 6 bases and J by 4 bases; unmatched bases: 5. CDR3 bases: TGTGCCAGCAGGGAAATAGCGGGATACGAGCAGTACTTC. It yields the protein CASREIAGYEQYF.

This chain uses TRBV6-5 with TRBJ2-7; weak D call: TRBD2 (6 bases). Germline lookup yields CDR1 MNHEY and CDR2 SVGAGI. V gave up 3 bases and J gave up 6 bases, with 12 bases separating them. The CDR3 totals 13 residues. The DNA for the CDR3 is TGTGCCAGCAGTTATCAAGCGGGCGCCGAGCAGTACTTC. It specifies CASSYQAGAEQYF.

The chain combines TRBV18 with TRBJ2-5; 7 positions match TRBD1. CDR3 length: 15 residues. V dropped 6 bases and J dropped 1; count of bases not matched to a gene: 8. CDR1 is KGHSH, CDR2 LQKENI, per germline. CDR3 nucleotide sequence: TGTGCCAGCTCCCCTGCTGGGACAGTCCAAGAGACCCAGTACTTC. This sequence encodes CASSPAGTVQETQYF. The entire variable domain, with the rest obtained from reference TRBV18 and TRBJ2-5, is as follows: NAGVMQNPRHLVRRRGQEARLRCSPMKGHSHVYWYRQLPEEGLKFMVYLQKENIIDESGMPKERFSAEFPKEGPSILRIQQVVRGDSAAYFCASSPAGTVQETQYFGPGTRLLVL.

This chain connects TRBV9 to TRBJ1-4, with unresolved D. Trimming pared 0 bases from V and 6 bases from J, leaving 12 bases between. Germline V CDR1 and CDR2: SGDLS, YYNGEE. The CDR3 has 15 residues. CDR3 in amino acids: CASSVGEGPYEKLFF. The CDR3 DNA reads as TGTGCCAGCAGCGTAGGGGAAGGGCCCTATGAAAAACTGTTTTTT.

V usage is TRBV29-1 and J usage is TRBJ1-1, with a possible D match to TRBD1 (5 bases). The CDR3 length is 15 residues. Germline V gives CDR1 SQVTM, CDR2 ANQGSEA. Trimming removed 3 bases from V and 3 bases from J, with 17 bases in between. This CDR3 is CSVDKGQGADTEAFF. DNA for the CDR3: TGCAGCGTTGATAAAGGGCAGGGCGCGGACACTGAAGCTTTCTTT.

In nucleotides, the CDR3 is TGCGCCAGCAGCCCCGAGCGGGCCCGCCCCAATGAGCAGTTCTTC. Its translation: CASSPERARPNEQFF. The rearrangement links TRBV4-1 to TRBJ2-1; a weak D match, TRBD2 (6 bases). Looked up from germline, CDR1 is MGHRA and CDR2 is YSYEKL. The length of the CDR3 is 15 residues. V was pared by 4 bases and J by 6 bases, with 16 bases between.

This clone was observed a handful of times. The V call is TRBV4-2, the J call TRBJ1-1; TRBD1 matches 7 bases. Germline V CDR1 and CDR2: LGHNA, YNFKEQ. Unmatched junction bases numbered 5, after V lost 0 bases and J lost 1 base. CDR3 length equals 16 residues. CDR3 sequence: CASSQDRTGQNTEAFF. The CDR3, as DNA: TGTGCCAGCAGCCAAGATCGGACAGGCCAGAACACTGAAGCTTTCTTT.

This clone was counted a single time. CDR3 sequence: CASSYLNSPLHF. CDR3 bases: TGTGCCAGCAGTTACCTAAATTCACCCCTCCACTTT. The chain has TRBV6-5 and TRBJ1-6; unclear D gene. The germline V and J ends were trimmed by 2 bases and 7 bases, with 3 bases remaining between them. CDR3 length equals 12 residues. The germline V gene encodes CDR1 MNHEY and CDR2 SVGAGI.

V usage is TRBV4-3 and J usage is TRBJ2-7, with 8 bases aligning to TRBD2. V shed 1 base and J 5 bases; nucleotides not matched to a gene: 4. The V gene's germline CDR1 is LGHNA and CDR2 YSLEER. The CDR3 loop spans 14 amino acids. The CDR3 protein is CASSQGRGDDEQYF. The CDR3 bases are TGCGCCAGCAGCCAAGGGCGGGGGGACGACGAGCAGTACTTC.

A word on this clone: This same CDR3 is encoded by further DNA sequences in the sample. The chain joins TRBV7-2 to TRBJ2-7; no firm D call. V was trimmed by 1 base and J by 0 bases, leaving 1 base between them. Germline assignment: CDR1 SGHTA and CDR2 FQGNSA. The CDR3 spans 12 residues. CDR3 sequence (DNA): TGTGCCAGCAGCTTAGTCTCCTACGAGCAGTACTTC. Translated, it gives CASSLVSYEQYF. Complete variable domain (other parts from reference TRBV7-2 and TRBJ2-7): GAGVSQSPSNKVTEKGKDVELRCDPISGHTALYWYRQSLGQGLEFLIYFQGNSAPDKSGLPSDRFSAERTGGSVSTLTIQRTQQEDSAVYLCASSLVSYEQYFGPGTRLTVT.

Concerning this clone itself: At the DNA level, this CDR3 is encoded by other sequences in the same sample as well. The J gene is TRBJ2-1, the V gene TRBV19; TRBD1 is a possible D gene (6 bases). V was cut by 4 bases and J by 0 bases, with 10 bases left in between. CDR1 is LNHDA, CDR2 SQIVND, per germline (reference sequence). There are 15 residues in the CDR3. CDR3 bases: TGTGCCAGTAGTAAAACAGGGATCTCCTACAATGAGCAGTTCTTC. This codes for CASSKTGISYNEQFF.

The chain carries TRBV28 and TRBJ2-7; D is perhaps TRBD1 (6 bases). Germline V lookup: CDR1 MDHEN, CDR2 SYDVKM. The CDR3 covers 13 residues. Deletions cut 8 bases from V and 6 bases from J, with 17 bases between. The CDR3 sequence: CASRNHRAREQYF. The CDR3 region has the DNA TGTGCCAGCCGAAATCACAGGGCTCGCGAGCAGTACTTC.

The chain uses TRBV19 and TRBJ1-2, with a tentative D call TRBD1 (5 bases). The CDR3 extends over 13 amino acids. Per the germline V gene, CDR1 is LNHDA and CDR2 is SQIVND (reference sequence). Trimming took off 4 bases at V and 8 bases at J, with 14 bases between the two ends. Written as DNA, the CDR3 is TGTGCCAGTAGTACGGGGACGCAGCGGGGCTACACCTTC. This encodes CASSTGTQRGYTF.

The chain combines TRBV7-2 with TRBJ2-3; D is perhaps TRBD2 (6 bases). CDR3 length: 14 residues. The germline CDR1 and CDR2 sequences are SGHTA and FQGNSA. V was pared by 5 bases and J by 4 bases, with 13 bases between. The CDR3 sequence is CASSLSPGADTQYF. CDR3 nucleotides: TGTGCCAGCAGCCTAAGTCCGGGGGCAGATACGCAGTATTTT.

This clone showed up just once. The gene calls are TRBV10-3 and TRBJ2-7; D ambiguous. The CDR3 runs to 14 residues. Trimming removed 0 bases at V and 3 bases at J, with 9 bases between. The germline CDR1 and CDR2 sequences are ENHRY and SYGVKD. For the CDR3, the DNA is TGTGCCATCAGTGAGTCAGTCAACGGCTACGAGCAGTACTTC. This encodes CAISESVNGYEQYF.

The gene calls are TRBV4-2 and TRBJ2-7; D perhaps matches TRBD2 (6 bases). CDR3 length: 14 amino acids. CDR1 and CDR2 from the germline V gene are LGHNA and YNFKEQ. V shed 4 bases and J shed 3 bases, with 13 bases lying between them. The CDR3 nucleotides are TGTGCCAGCAGCCGGGGCGGGACCAACTACGAGCAGTACTTC. Translation: CASSRGGTNYEQYF.

The rearrangement uses TRBV27 and TRBJ2-5; either TRBD1 or TRBD2 may fit D (5 bases each). Looked up from germline, CDR1 is MNHEY and CDR2 is SMNVEV (reference sequence). This CDR3 has 16 amino acids. V lost 6 bases to trimming and J lost 2 bases, with 19 bases between them. DNA of the CDR3: TGTGCCAGCAGCTTTACGCCCGGGACGGCACAAGAGACCCAGTACTTC. It is translated as CASSFTPGTAQETQYF.

The V and J genes are TRBV2 and TRBJ2-3; TRBD1 is a possible D gene (6 bases). The germline V and J ends were trimmed by 5 bases and 5 bases, with 8 bases remaining between them. Germline CDR1 SNHLY, CDR2 FYNNEI. CDR3 size: 12 residues. The CDR3 is CASSTRGDTQYF. The DNA of the CDR3 is TGTGCCAGCAGTACCAGGGGAGATACGCAGTATTTT.

This sequence joins TRBV2 and TRBJ2-7, with TRBD1 identical over 10 bases. Germline V gene sequence: CDR1 SNHLY, CDR2 FYNNEI. CDR3 size: 15 residues. Losses at the gene ends were 7 bases for V and 6 bases for J; bases not matched to a gene: 12. CDR3 in amino acids: CASKATGTGDLEQYF. The CDR3 region has the DNA TGTGCCAGCAAAGCCACCGGGACAGGGGATCTCGAGCAGTACTTC.

This clone is a singleton in its sample. This specimen includes other DNA sequences encoding the same CDR3. The rearrangement links TRBV10-1 to TRBJ2-7, with D perhaps assigned TRBD1 or TRBD2 (5 bases each). CDR1 is WNHNN, CDR2 SYGVQD, per germline (reference sequence). This CDR3 contains 13 residues. Trimming left V 5 bases short and J 0 bases short, with 8 bases between. The CDR3 coding sequence is TGCGCCAGCAGTCCGGGACCCTCCTACGAGCAGTACTTC. Its protein product is CASSPGPSYEQYF.

Details on this clone: Other DNA sequences within the sample encode an identical CDR3. The chain is built from TRBV6-6 and TRBJ2-5; unclear D gene. Germline V gene lookup returns CDR1 MNHNY and CDR2 SVGAGI (reference sequence). The V end was cut by 0 bases, the J end by 5 bases, with 7 bases between. The CDR3 runs 13 residues. CDR3: CASSYSSGETQYF. CDR3 bases: TGTGCCAGCAGTTACTCGTCCGGGGAGACCCAGTACTTC.

The chain carries TRBV28 and TRBJ2-2; D is possibly TRBD1 (6 bases). The CDR3 length is 13 residues. V dropped 6 bases and J dropped 5 bases, with 10 bases sitting between them. CDR1 MDHEN and CDR2 SYDVKM come from the germline V gene. This CDR3 reads CASSRTATGELFF. The DNA for the CDR3 is TGTGCCAGCAGCCGGACAGCAACCGGGGAGCTGTTTTTT.